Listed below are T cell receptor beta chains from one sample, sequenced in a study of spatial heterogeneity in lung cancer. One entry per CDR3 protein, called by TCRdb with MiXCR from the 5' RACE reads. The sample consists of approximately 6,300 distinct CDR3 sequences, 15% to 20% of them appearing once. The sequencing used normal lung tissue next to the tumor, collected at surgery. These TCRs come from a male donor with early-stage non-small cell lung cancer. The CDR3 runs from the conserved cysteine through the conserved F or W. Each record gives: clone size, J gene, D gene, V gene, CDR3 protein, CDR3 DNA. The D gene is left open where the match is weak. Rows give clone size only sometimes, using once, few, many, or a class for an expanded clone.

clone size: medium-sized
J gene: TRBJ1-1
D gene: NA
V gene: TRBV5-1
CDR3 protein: CASTQGSGNTEAFF
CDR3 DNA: TGCGCCAGCACACAGGGATCGGGGAACACTGAAGCTTTCTTT

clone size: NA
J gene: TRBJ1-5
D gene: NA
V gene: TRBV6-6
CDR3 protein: CASSYPREGSNQPQHF
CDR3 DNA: TGTGCCAGCAGTTACCCCAGGGAGGGGAGCAATCAGCCCCAGCATTTT

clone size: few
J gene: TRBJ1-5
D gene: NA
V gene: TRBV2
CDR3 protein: CASSGPWAQHF
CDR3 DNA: TGTGCCAGCAGTGGTCCGTGGGCCCAGCATTTT

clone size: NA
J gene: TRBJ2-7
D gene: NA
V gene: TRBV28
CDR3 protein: CASSFSGATYEQYF
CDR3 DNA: TGTGCCAGCAGTTTTTCAGGAGCCACCTACGAGCAGTACTTC

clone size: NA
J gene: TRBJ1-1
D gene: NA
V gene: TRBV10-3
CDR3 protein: CAIGSGRGDTEAFF
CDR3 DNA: TGTGCCATCGGTTCGGGTCGAGGGGACACTGAAGCTTTCTTT

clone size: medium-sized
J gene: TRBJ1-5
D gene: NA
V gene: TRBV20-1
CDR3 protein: CSARPGPSSQPQHF
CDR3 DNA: TGCAGTGCTAGACCGGGACCTTCTAGTCAGCCCCAGCATTTT

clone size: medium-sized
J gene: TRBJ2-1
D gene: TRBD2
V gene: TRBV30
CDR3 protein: CAWSGGTSGYGNEQFF
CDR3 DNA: TGTGCCTGGAGTGGGGGGACTAGCGGTTATGGTAATGAGCAGTTCTTC

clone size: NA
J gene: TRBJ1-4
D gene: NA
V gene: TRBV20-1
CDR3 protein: CSASIPGDEKLFF
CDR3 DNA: TGCAGTGCTAGTATCCCAGGGGATGAAAAACTGTTTTTT

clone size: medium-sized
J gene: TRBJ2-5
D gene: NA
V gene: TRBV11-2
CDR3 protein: CASSYPHPQETQYF
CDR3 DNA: TGTGCCAGCAGCTACCCTCACCCCCAAGAGACCCAGTACTTC

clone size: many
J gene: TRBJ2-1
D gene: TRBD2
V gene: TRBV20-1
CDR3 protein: CSAETSGISSYNEQFF
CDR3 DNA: TGCAGTGCAGAGACTAGCGGGATCAGCTCCTACAATGAGCAGTTCTTC

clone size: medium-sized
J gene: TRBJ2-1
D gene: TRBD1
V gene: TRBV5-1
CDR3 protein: CASSPQTGDTEQFF
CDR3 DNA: TGCGCCAGCAGCCCCCAAACAGGGGACACTGAGCAGTTCTTC

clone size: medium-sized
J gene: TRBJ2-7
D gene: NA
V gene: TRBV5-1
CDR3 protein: CASSWAGSYEQYF
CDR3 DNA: TGCGCCAGCAGCTGGGCGGGGTCTTACGAGCAGTACTTC

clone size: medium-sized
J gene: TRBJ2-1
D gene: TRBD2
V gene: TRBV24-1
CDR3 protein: CATMGTSVDNEQFF
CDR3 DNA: TGTGCCACCATGGGGACTAGCGTAGACAATGAGCAGTTCTTC

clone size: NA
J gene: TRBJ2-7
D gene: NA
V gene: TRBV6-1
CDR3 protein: CASRTTAPYEQYF
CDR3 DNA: TGTGCCAGCAGGACTACAGCGCCCTACGAGCAGTACTTC

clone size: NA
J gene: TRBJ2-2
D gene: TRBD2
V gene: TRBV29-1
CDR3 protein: CSVGEGANTGELFF
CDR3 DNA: TGCAGCGTTGGGGAGGGAGCGAACACCGGGGAGCTGTTTTTT

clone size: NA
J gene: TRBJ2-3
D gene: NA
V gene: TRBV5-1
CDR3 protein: CASSLVPTSSTDTQYF
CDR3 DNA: TGCGCCAGCAGCTTGGTACCTACATCTAGCACAGATACGCAGTATTTT

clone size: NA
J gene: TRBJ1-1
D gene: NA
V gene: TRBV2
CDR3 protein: CASSLVGGDTEAFF
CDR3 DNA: TGTGCCAGCAGCTTAGTGGGGGGGGACACTGAAGCTTTCTTT

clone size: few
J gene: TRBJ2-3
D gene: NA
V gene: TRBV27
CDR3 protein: CASSLRDTDTQYF
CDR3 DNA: TGTGCCAGCAGTTTACGAGACACAGATACGCAGTATTTT

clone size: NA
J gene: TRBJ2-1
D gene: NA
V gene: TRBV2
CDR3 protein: CASREYPEQFF
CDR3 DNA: TGTGCCAGCAGGGAGTATCCTGAGCAGTTCTTC

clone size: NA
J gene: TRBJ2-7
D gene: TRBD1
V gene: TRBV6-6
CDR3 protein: CASSSTGGSYEQYF
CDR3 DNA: TGTGCCAGCAGTTCGACAGGGGGCTCCTACGAGCAGTACTTC

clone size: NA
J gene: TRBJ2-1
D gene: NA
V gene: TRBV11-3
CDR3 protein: CASSLEPTYNEQFF
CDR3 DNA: TGTGCCAGCAGCTTAGAACCCACCTACAATGAGCAGTTCTTC

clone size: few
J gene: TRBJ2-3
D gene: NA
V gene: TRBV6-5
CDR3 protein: CASSFSGRTDTQYF
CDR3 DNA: TGTGCCAGCAGTTTCTCAGGGCGCACAGATACGCAGTATTTT

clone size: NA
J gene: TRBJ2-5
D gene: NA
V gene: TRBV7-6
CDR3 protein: CASSRMGTETQYF
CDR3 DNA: TGTGCCAGCAGCCGGATGGGGACGGAGACCCAGTACTTC

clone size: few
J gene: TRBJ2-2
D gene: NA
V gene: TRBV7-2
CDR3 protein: CASNIMTANTGELFF
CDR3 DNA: TGTGCCAGCAACATAATGACAGCGAACACCGGGGAGCTGTTTTTT